One sample yielded the 27 T cell receptor beta chains listed below, sequenced in a study of OX40 agonist ivuxolimab in advanced cancers. The method behind the library was the immunoSEQ multiplex PCR assay. TCRdb stores this immuneACCESS table with in-frame sequences only. Part of the clones is absent; in the studies checked, under half of the shortfall reflects unresolved V genes, and no reason is known for the rest. The sample table lists 36,000 or so clones, 70% to 85% of them with a count of one. The ten most abundant clones make up more than 9.5% of the sample. The input for sequencing was CD4+ or CD8+ T cells sorted from blood, taken in a trial of the OX40 agonist ivuxolimab. These receptors were collected from an adult with an advanced solid tumor such as melanoma, head and neck, liver or kidney cancer.

The V call is TRBV27, the J call TRBJ1-1; D is ambiguous. Trimming cost V 6 bases and J 2 bases, with 19 bases left between them. Germline V gene lookup returns CDR1 MNHEY and CDR2 SMNVEV (reference sequence). This CDR3 has 16 residues. CDR3: CASRDPGVGLNTEAFF. DNA of the CDR3: TGTGCCAGCAGGGACCCAGGTGTGGGCCTTAACACTGAAGCTTTCTTT.

V usage is TRBV28 and J usage is TRBJ1-6, with a weak D call TRBD1 (5 bases). V lost 6 bases to trimming and J lost 9 bases, with 21 bases between them. This CDR3 contains 16 residues. The germline V gene encodes CDR1 MDHEN and CDR2 SYDVKM. The DNA for the CDR3 is TGTGCCAGCAGCATGGCAGGGTCCAGCCGAAGTTCACCCCTCCACTTT. Translated, it gives CASSMAGSSRSSPLHF. The full variable domain, with the rest looked up from reference TRBV28 and TRBJ1-6, is DVKVTQSSRYLVKRTGEKVFLECVQDMDHENMFWYRQDPGLGLRLIYFSYDVKMKEKGDIPEGYSVSREKKERFSLILESASTNQTSMYLCASSMAGSSRSSPLHFGNGTRLTVT.

This chain connects TRBV5-5 to TRBJ1-1, with no clear D. Trimming shortened V by 0 bases and J by 1 base, and 7 bases separated the two germline ends. Per the germline V gene, CDR1 is SGHKS and CDR2 is YYEKEE (reference sequence). The CDR3 is 14 residues long. The DNA of the CDR3 is TGTGCCAGCAGCTTGGGGGCGGGGAACACTGAAGCTTTCTTT. Encoded protein: CASSLGAGNTEAFF.

V gene TRBV6-4 combines with J gene TRBJ2-1; 7 nucleotides line up with TRBD2. CDR3 size: 15 residues. After removal of 5 bases from V and 7 bases from J, the junction contained 11 bases not matched to a gene. The germline V gene encodes CDR1 MRHNA and CDR2 SNTAGT. CDR3 residues: CASSQVASGKNEQFF. CDR3 in DNA: TGTGCCAGCAGTCAAGTGGCTAGCGGAAAAAATGAGCAGTTCTTC.

This clone was found once. This sequence joins TRBV9 and TRBJ2-7, with D unresolved. CDR1 SGDLS and CDR2 YYNGEE come from the germline V gene. V was shortened by 4 bases and J by 3 bases, with 14 bases between the two germline ends. This CDR3 contains 14 residues. The DNA of the CDR3 is TGTGCCAGCAGCCCGAGGAAGGTGGACTACGAGCAGTACTTC. Its protein is CASSPRKVDYEQYF.

This chain links TRBV5-1 with TRBJ2-6; TRBD2 might be the D (5 bases). CDR3 size: 15 residues. Deletions cut 3 bases from V and 0 bases from J, with 7 bases between. The germline V gene has CDR1 SGHRS and CDR2 YFSETQ. Here the CDR3 DNA reads TGCGCCAGCAGCTCGGGGAACTCTGGGGCCAACGTCCTGACTTTC. It is translated as CASSSGNSGANVLTF.

The chain joins TRBV6-1 to TRBJ1-1; D gene ambiguous. Deletions cut 2 bases from V and 2 bases from J, with 12 bases between. This CDR3 region has 15 residues. Germline V CDR1 and CDR2: MNHNS, SASEGT. The CDR3 loop reads CASSEKLAANTEAFF. CDR3 sequence (DNA): TGTGCCAGCAGTGAAAAACTGGCGGCTAACACTGAAGCTTTCTTT.

The chain joins TRBV6-1 to TRBJ1-2; D gene unclear. The germline V and J ends were trimmed by 4 bases and 7 bases, with 16 bases remaining between them. The CDR3 spans 14 residues. CDR1 is MNHNS, CDR2 SASEGT, per germline. The DNA for the CDR3 is TGTGCCAGCAGTGTAGACTCAGGATACGGTGGCTACACCTTC. Protein sequence: CASSVDSGYGGYTF.

This chain connects TRBV4-1 to TRBJ1-1; D is ambiguous. CDR1 is MGHRA and CDR2 is YSYEKL in the germline V gene. The CDR3 length is 15 residues. Trimming removed 4 bases from V and 0 bases from J, with 12 bases in between. CDR3 bases: TGCGCCAGCAGCCGACTAGGTGGAGTGAACACTGAAGCTTTCTTT. The encoded protein is CASSRLGGVNTEAFF.

This clone appeared a single time. The genes are TRBV27 and TRBJ1-1; no reliable D call. The CDR3 is made up of 13 amino acids. Trimming left V 2 bases short and J 1 base short, with 5 bases between. Germline CDR1 MNHEY, CDR2 SMNVEV (reference sequence). CDR3 DNA: TGTGCCAGCAGTTTAAAAGGGAACACTGAAGCTTTCTTT. Residues: CASSLKGNTEAFF.

The rearrangement joins TRBV5-6 to TRBJ2-3; D tentatively reads TRBD1 or TRBD2 (5 bases each). Between the trimmed V and J ends, which lost 1 base and 4 bases, there was a span of 7 bases. CDR3 size: 13 residues. In germline, CDR1 is SGHDT, CDR2 YYEEEE. This chain's CDR3 is CASSLTGPDTQYF. The DNA of the CDR3 is TGTGCCAGCAGCTTGACGGGACCAGATACGCAGTATTTT.

About this clone itself: A read error may produce the germline difference seen at one junction end. The rearrangement uses TRBV6-1 and TRBJ2-7, with D hard to call. Looked up from germline, CDR1 is MNHNS and CDR2 is SASEGT. CDR3 size: 12 residues. The CDR3 DNA is TGTGCCAGCAGTGAAACCCCCGAACAGCTAGACTTC. As protein: CASSETPEQLDF.

This clone has a handful of counts. This chain joins TRBV6-1 and TRBJ1-2; no clear D. The germline gives CDR1 MNHNS, CDR2 SASEGT. There are 14 residues in the CDR3. Trimming cost V 2 bases and J 4 bases, with 11 bases left between them. The CDR3 reads CASSEKRSVYGYTF. The DNA of the CDR3 is TGTGCCAGCAGTGAAAAACGGTCGGTCTATGGCTACACCTTC.

This chain links TRBV7-9 with TRBJ1-3, with TRBD1 identical over 12 bases. V lost 5 bases and J lost 4; bases outside the gene matches: 6. This CDR3 spans 16 amino acids. CDR1 and CDR2 from the germline V gene are SEHNR and FQNEAQ (reference sequence). CDR3 residues: CASSPGQGAKGNTIYF. CDR3 nucleotide sequence: TGTGCCAGCAGCCCGGGACAGGGGGCGAAAGGAAACACCATATATTTT.

This chain links TRBV6-6 with TRBJ1-1; D gene uncertain. The CDR3 spans 13 residues. The V gene's germline CDR1 is MNHNY and CDR2 SVGAGI (reference sequence). Trimming removed 10 bases from V and 1 base from J, with 13 bases in between. The CDR3 DNA follows: TGTGCCACAGCTGGGGAGGGGAACACTGAAGCTTTCTTT. This codes for CATAGEGNTEAFF.

The sample holds one count of this clone. The chain links TRBV5-1 to TRBJ2-1; 10 bases map to TRBD1. V was clipped by 4 bases and J by 12 bases; unmatched bases: 13. Germline CDR1 is SGHRS and CDR2 is YFSETQ. CDR3 length: 15 amino acids. The CDR3 loop reads CASSPRDRGLSMQFF. CDR3 nucleotide sequence: TGCGCCAGCAGCCCCCGGGACAGGGGCCTTAGCATGCAGTTCTTC.

V and J are TRBV30 and TRBJ2-1; the D gene is possibly TRBD1 (6 bases). This CDR3 has 14 residues. Germline-derived CDR1 and CDR2 are GTSNPN and SVGIG (reference sequence). Trimming stripped 5 bases from V and 5 bases from J, with 16 bases between. This CDR3 reads CAWEQGIGNNEQFF. DNA for the CDR3: TGTGCCTGGGAACAGGGAATCGGTAACAATGAGCAGTTCTTC.

V gene TRBV5-5 combines with J gene TRBJ1-2, with 7 bases fitting TRBD1. Trimming took 2 bases from V and 2 from J; bases not matched to a gene: 12. This CDR3 contains 17 residues. Germline CDR1 and CDR2: SGHKS and YYEKEE (reference sequence). CDR3 in DNA: TGTGCCAGCAGCTTACAGGGGTCTTCATCTTGGAACTATGGCTACACCTTC. Its translation is CASSLQGSSSWNYGYTF.

The rearrangement links TRBV5-1 to TRBJ2-3, with D maybe TRBD1 (6 bases). Trimming cost V 0 bases and J 6 bases, with 8 bases left between them. The germline CDR1 and CDR2 sequences are SGHRS and YFSETQ. The CDR3 extends over 13 amino acids. This CDR3 is CASSLGGRDTQYF. In nucleotides, the CDR3 is TGCGCCAGCAGCTTGGGGGGGCGCGATACGCAGTATTTT.

V usage is TRBV19 and J usage is TRBJ2-7; no firm D call. The CDR3 covers 12 residues. Germline V gene sequence: CDR1 LNHDA, CDR2 SQIVND (reference sequence). Trimming took off 5 bases at V and 1 base at J, with 6 bases between the two ends. The CDR3 nucleotides are TGTGCCAGTAGTGACGGATCCTACGAGCAGTACTTC. Translating it yields CASSDGSYEQYF.

The rearrangement uses TRBV7-9 and TRBJ1-2; 7 bases line up with TRBD1. Germline assignment: CDR1 SEHNR and CDR2 FQNEAQ (reference sequence). The CDR3 has 15 residues. The J segment lost 4 bases and the V segment lost 2 bases, leaving 7 bases of the junction unmatched. DNA for the CDR3: TGTGCCAGCAGCTTAAACGCGGGACAGATCTATGGCTACACCTTC. Translation: CASSLNAGQIYGYTF.

The gene calls are TRBV7-8 and TRBJ2-5, with TRBD2 identical over 12 bases. Per the germline V gene, CDR1 is SGHVS and CDR2 is FQNEAQ. J was trimmed by 4 bases and V by 2 bases; bases with no gene match: 14. The length of the CDR3 is 19 residues. The CDR3 region is CASSLTSGGRLYSLETQYF. CDR3 nucleotide sequence: TGTGCCAGCAGCTTAACTAGCGGGGGGCGACTATATTCGTTAGAGACCCAGTACTTC.

This chain joins TRBV9 and TRBJ2-1; 8 bases match TRBD2. Germline trimming cut 1 base from V and 8 bases from J; bases unmatched to any gene: 8. Germline CDR1 and CDR2: SGDLS and YYNGEE. This CDR3 has 15 amino acids. The CDR3 reads CASSVTGTSEYEQFF. Here the CDR3 DNA reads TGTGCCAGCAGCGTAACCGGGACTAGTGAGTATGAGCAGTTCTTC.

The CDR3 coding sequence is TGTGCCAGCAGCACAGGTTTTCACACTGAAGCTTTCTTT. This encodes CASSTGFHTEAFF. This chain joins TRBV27 and TRBJ1-1; a possible D gene is TRBD1 (5 bases). The CDR3 is made up of 13 amino acids. CDR1 is MNHEY and CDR2 is SMNVEV in the germline V gene (reference sequence). V was cut by 6 bases and J by 3 bases, with 11 bases left in between.

The chain employs TRBV7-2 and TRBJ2-5; D is undetermined. The J call is uncertain, as TRBJ2-7 better fits the DNA end. CDR3 length equals 14 residues. Germline V CDR1 and CDR2: SGHTA, FQGNSA. The CDR3 sequence is CASSLKQISYEQYF. CDR3 coding DNA: TGTGCCAGCAGTCTAAAACAGATAAGTTACGAGCAGTACTTC.

This clone was detected a few times. The V gene is TRBV19, the J gene TRBJ1-1; D remains unclear. The V end lost 11 bases, the J end lost 4 bases, and 17 bases lay between the germline ends. The CDR3 sequence is 13 residues long. Germline V gives CDR1 LNHDA, CDR2 SQIVND (reference sequence). This chain's CDR3 is CASGEGGVTEAFF. As DNA, the CDR3 is TGTGCCTCCGGGGAGGGTGGGGTCACTGAAGCTTTCTTT.

The genes are TRBV6-4 and TRBJ1-2, with 9 positions matching TRBD1. The CDR3 has 15 amino acids. Germline V gives CDR1 MRHNA, CDR2 SNTAGT. The V segment lost 6 bases and the J segment 8 bases; nucleotides outside the gene matches: 13. The CDR3 DNA reads TGTGCCAGCAGGGGGTTCTCCGGGACAGGGAACGGCTACACCTTC. This encodes CASRGFSGTGNGYTF.